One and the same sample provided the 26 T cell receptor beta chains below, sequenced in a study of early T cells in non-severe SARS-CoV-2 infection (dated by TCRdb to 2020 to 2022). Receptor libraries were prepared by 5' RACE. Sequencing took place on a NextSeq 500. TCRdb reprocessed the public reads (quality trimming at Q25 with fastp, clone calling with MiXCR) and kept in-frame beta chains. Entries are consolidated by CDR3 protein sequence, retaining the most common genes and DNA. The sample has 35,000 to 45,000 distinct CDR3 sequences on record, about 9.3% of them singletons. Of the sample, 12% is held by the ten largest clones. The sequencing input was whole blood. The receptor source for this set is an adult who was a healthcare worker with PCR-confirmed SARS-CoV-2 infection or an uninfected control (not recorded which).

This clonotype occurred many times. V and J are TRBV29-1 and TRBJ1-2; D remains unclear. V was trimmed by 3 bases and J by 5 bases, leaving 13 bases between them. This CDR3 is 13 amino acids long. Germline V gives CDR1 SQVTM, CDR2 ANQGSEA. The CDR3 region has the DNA TGCAGCGTTGAGGGTTTTGACAAGTATGGCTACACCTTC. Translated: CSVEGFDKYGYTF.

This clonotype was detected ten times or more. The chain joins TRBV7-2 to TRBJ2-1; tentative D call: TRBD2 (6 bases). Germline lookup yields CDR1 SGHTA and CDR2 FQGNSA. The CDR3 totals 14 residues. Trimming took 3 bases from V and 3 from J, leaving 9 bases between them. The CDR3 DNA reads TGTGCCAGCAGCTTCTGGGGGGTCTACAATGAGCAGTTCTTC. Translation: CASSFWGVYNEQFF.

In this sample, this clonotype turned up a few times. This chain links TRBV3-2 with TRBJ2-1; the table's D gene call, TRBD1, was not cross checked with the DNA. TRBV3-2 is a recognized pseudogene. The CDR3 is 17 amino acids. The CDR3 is CASSQDPRGARDNEQFF. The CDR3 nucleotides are TGTGCCAGCAGCCAAGATCCCAGGGGGGCTCGAGACAATGAGCAGTTCTTC.

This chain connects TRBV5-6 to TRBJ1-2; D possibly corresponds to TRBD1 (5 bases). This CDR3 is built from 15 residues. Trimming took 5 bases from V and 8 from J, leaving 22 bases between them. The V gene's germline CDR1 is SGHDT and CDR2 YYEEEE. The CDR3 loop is CASRKPGRGRLGYTF. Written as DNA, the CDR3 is TGTGCCAGCAGGAAACCTGGGAGGGGCCGCTTGGGCTACACCTTC.

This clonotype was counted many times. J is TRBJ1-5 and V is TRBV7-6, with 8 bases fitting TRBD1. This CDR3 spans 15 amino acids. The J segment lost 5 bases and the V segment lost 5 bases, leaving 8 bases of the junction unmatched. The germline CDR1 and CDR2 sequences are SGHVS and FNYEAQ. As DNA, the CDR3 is TGTGCCAGCAGCCCTAGGGCAGGGGGCGATCAGCCCCAGCATTTT. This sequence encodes CASSPRAGGDQPQHF.

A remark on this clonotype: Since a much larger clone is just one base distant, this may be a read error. CDR3 nucleotides: TGTGCCAGCAGTTTATCTGGTTACAATAAGCCCCAGCATTTT. Translation: CASSLSGYNKPQHF. This rearrangement joins TRBV12-3 or TRBV12-4 to TRBJ1-5, with D unclear. This CDR3 is built from 14 residues.

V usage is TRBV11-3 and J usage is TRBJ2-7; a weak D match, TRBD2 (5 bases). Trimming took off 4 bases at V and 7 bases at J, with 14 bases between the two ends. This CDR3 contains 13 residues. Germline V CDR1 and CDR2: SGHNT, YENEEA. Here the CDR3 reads CASSSVSTGEQYF. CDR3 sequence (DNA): TGTGCCAGCAGCTCGGTCTCAACGGGAGAGCAGTACTTC.

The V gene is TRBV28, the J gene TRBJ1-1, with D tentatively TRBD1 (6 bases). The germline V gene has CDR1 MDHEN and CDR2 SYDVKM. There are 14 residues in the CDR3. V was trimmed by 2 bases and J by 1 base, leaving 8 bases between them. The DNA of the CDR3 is TGTGCCAGCAGTTTACAACAGGGGAACACTGAAGCTTTCTTT. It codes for CASSLQQGNTEAFF.

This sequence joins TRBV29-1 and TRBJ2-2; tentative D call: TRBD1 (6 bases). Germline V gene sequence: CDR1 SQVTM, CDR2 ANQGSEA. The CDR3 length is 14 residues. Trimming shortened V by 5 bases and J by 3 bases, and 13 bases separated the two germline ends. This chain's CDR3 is CSVQRTAYTGELFF. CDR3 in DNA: TGCAGCGTTCAGCGGACAGCCTACACCGGGGAGCTGTTTTTT.

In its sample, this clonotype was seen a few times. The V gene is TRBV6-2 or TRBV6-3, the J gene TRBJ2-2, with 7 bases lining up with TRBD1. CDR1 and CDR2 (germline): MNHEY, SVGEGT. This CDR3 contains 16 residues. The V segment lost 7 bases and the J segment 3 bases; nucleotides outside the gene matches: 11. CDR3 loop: CASKWARDSYTGELFF. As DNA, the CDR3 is TGTGCCAGCAAGTGGGCCCGGGACAGTTACACCGGGGAGCTGTTTTTT.

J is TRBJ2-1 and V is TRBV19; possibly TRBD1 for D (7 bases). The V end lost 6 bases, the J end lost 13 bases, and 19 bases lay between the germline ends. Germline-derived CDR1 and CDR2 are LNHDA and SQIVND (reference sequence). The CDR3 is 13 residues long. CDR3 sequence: CASRGRRGLFQFF. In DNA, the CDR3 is TGTGCCAGTAGGGGACGGAGGGGGCTCTTCCAGTTCTTC.

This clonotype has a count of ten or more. CDR3 coding DNA: TGTGCCAGCAGCTTGGCGGGGGACGAGACCCAGTACTTC. The encoded protein is CASSLAGDETQYF. This chain links TRBV7-3 with TRBJ2-5; TRBD2 matches 7 bases. The CDR3 runs to 13 residues. The germline CDR1 and CDR2 sequences are SGHTA and FQGTGA. After removal of 3 bases from V and 5 bases from J, the junction contained 3 bases not matched to a gene.

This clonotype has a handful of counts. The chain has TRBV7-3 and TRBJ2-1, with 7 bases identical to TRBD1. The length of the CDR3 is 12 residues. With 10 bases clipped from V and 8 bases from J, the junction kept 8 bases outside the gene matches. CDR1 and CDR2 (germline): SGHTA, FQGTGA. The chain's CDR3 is CANSGTAHEQFF. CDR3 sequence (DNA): TGTGCCAACTCTGGGACAGCGCATGAGCAGTTCTTC.

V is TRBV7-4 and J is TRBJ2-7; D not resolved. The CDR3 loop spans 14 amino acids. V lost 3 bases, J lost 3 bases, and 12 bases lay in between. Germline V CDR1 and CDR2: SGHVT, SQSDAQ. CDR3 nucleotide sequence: TGTGCCAGCAGCTTCCGCTTGGGCAACTACGAGCAGTACTTC. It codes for CASSFRLGNYEQYF.

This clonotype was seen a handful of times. The chain's CDR3 is CASSSTGTGGYEQYF. Written as DNA, the CDR3 is TGCGCCAGCAGTTCAACCGGGACAGGGGGTTACGAGCAGTACTTC. The rearrangement uses TRBV5-1 and TRBJ2-7; 11 bases agree with TRBD1. CDR1 SGHRS and CDR2 YFSETQ come from the germline V gene. This CDR3 spans 15 amino acids. Germline trimming cut 5 bases from V and 4 bases from J; bases unmatched to any gene: 8.

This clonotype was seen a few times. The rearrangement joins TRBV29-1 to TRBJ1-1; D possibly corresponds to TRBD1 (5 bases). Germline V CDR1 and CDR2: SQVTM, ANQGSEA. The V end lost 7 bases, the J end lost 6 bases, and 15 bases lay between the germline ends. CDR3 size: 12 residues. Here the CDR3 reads CSGRRAGAEAFF. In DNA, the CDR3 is TGCAGCGGAAGAAGAGCGGGGGCTGAAGCTTTCTTT.

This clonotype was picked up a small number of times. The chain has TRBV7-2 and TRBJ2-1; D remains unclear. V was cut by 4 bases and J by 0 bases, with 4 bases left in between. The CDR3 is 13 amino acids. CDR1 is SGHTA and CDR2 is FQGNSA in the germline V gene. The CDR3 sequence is CASSWTSYNEQFF. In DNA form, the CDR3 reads TGTGCCAGCAGCTGGACCTCCTACAATGAGCAGTTCTTC.

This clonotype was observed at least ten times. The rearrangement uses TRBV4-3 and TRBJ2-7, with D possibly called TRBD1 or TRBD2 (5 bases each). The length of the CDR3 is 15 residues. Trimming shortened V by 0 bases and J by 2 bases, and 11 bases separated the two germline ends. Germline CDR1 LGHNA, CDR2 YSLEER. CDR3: CASSQDGGFAYEQYF. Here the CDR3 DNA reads TGCGCCAGCAGCCAAGATGGGGGTTTTGCCTACGAGCAGTACTTC.

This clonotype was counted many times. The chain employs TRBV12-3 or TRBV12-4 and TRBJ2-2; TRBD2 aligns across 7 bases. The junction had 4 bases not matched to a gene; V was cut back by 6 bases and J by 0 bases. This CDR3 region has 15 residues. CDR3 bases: TGTGCCAGCAGCCTGGGGGGGGCGAACACCGGGGAGCTGTTTTTT. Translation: CASSLGGANTGELFF.

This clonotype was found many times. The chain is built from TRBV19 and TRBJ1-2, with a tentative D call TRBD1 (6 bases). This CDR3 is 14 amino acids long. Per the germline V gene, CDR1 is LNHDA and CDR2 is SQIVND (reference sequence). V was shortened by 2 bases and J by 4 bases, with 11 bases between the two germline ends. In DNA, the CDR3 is TGTGCCAGTAGTATATCATCGGACAGCTATGGCTACACCTTC. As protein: CASSISSDSYGYTF.

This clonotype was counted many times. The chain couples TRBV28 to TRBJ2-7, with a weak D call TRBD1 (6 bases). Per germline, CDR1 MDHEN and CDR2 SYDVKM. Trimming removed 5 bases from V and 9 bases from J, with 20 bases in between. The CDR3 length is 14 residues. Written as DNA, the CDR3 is TGTGCCAGCAGTCCCCAGGGGAACAACATCCGGCAGTACTTC. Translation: CASSPQGNNIRQYF.

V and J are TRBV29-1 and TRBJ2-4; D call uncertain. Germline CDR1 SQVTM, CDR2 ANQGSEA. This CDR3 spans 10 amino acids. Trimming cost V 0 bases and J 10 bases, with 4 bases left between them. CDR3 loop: CSVEEGIQYF. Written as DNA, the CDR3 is TGCAGCGTTGAAGAGGGTATTCAGTACTTC.

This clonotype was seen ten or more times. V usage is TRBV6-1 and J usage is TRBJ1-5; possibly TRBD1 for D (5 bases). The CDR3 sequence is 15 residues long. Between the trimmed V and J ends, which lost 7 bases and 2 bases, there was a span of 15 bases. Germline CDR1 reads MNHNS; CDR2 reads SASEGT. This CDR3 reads CASKEQVPGNQPQHF. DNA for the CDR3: TGTGCCAGCAAAGAACAGGTACCCGGCAATCAGCCCCAGCATTTT.

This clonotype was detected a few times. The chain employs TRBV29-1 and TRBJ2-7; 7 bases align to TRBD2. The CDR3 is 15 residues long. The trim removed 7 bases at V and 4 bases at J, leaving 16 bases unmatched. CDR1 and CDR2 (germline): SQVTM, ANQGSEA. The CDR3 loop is CSAGGSGGILYEQYF. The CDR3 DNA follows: TGCAGCGCGGGAGGCTCAGGAGGGATCCTATACGAGCAGTACTTC.

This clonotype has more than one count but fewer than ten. The CDR3 is CSAGQGVFEPQHF. The CDR3 nucleotides are TGCAGTGCGGGACAGGGTGTTTTTGAGCCCCAGCATTTT. V is TRBV20-1 and J is TRBJ1-5, with 9 bases that match TRBD1. Germline CDR1 is DFQATT and CDR2 is SNEGSKA (reference sequence). J was trimmed by 8 bases and V by 6 bases; bases with no gene match: 8. This CDR3 contains 13 residues.

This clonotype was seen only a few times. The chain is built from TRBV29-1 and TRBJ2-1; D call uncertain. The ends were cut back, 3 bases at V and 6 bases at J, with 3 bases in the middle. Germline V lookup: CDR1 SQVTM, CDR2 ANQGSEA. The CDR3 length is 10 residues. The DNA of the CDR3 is TGCAGCGTTGACACCAATGAGCAGTTCTTC. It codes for CSVDTNEQFF.